The 2 T cell receptor beta chains presented below share a single source sample, sequenced in a study of T cells in Graves' hyperthyroidism and ophthalmopathy. RNA transcripts served as the template for amplifying TCR beta CDR3 regions. The HTBI primer set was used in a first-round RT-PCR of the TCR CDR3. TCRdb processed the multiplex PCR reads anew with MiXCR; each CDR3 protein has one entry. The sample holds approximately 530,000 distinct CDR3 sequences, roughly 21% seen once. Sample: blood. The receptor source for this set is a man aged 35 to 55 with Graves' ophthalmopathy.

The rearrangement uses TRBV5-1 and TRBJ2-7; TRBD2 matches 7 bases. In germline, CDR1 is SGHRS, CDR2 YFSETQ. Losses at the gene ends were 6 bases for V and 4 bases for J; bases not matched to a gene: 10. This CDR3 comprises 14 residues. CDR3: CASTAGGSVYEQYF. The CDR3 DNA reads TGCGCCAGCACCGCCGGGGGGTCGGTGTACGAGCAGTACTTC.

This clonotype was recorded many times. The genes are TRBV7-2 and TRBJ2-2, with TRBD2 matching 10 bases. Germline CDR1 SGHTA, CDR2 FQGNSA. This CDR3 comprises 16 residues. Unmatched junction bases numbered 9, after V lost 4 bases and J lost 7 bases. CDR3 amino acids: CASSYSGGPSRGELFF. CDR3 DNA: TGTGCCAGCAGCTATAGCGGGGGGCCCTCGCGCGGGGAGCTGTTTTTT. Variable domain in full (rest from reference TRBV7-2 and TRBJ2-2): GAGVSQSPSNKVTEKGKDVELRCDPISGHTALYWYRQSLGQGLEFLIYFQGNSAPDKSGLPSDRFSAERTGGSVSTLTIQRTQQEDSAVYLCASSYSGGPSRGELFFGEGSRLTVL.